This section outlines one T cell receptor (beta chain) sequence together with its context. This record comes from a study of blood T cell repertoires in COVID-19. About the study: COVID-19 samples from acute and convalescent phases originated in the United States, Italy and Spain.

The trim removed 3 bases at V and 10 bases at J, leaving 6 bases unmatched. The germline V gene has CDR1 SGDLS and CDR2 YYNGEE. This CDR3 comprises 14 residues. A Seattle source enrolled patients during active infection and followed them longitudinally. Sequencing used immunoSEQ multiplex PCR; TCRdb keeps in-frame clones, though not all of them. The sample consists of some 160,000 clones, around four fifths of them appearing once. This chain links TRBV9 with TRBJ1-6; 8 positions agree with TRBD1. The clonotype originates from a woman of 80 years or more with COVID-19, enrolled during active disease. Sequencing was performed on peripheral blood. CDR3 residues: CASSAGTGGSPLHF. CDR3 bases: TGTGCCAGCAGCGCGGGGACAGGAGGATCACCCCTCCACTTT.